The rows below give T cell receptor beta chains drawn from one sample of a study of graft-versus-host responses after intestinal transplantation. The table came from immunoSEQ multiplex PCR; TCRdb's copy has only in-frame clones and leaves some out. The data show 100,000 to 140,000 clones, with roughly 90% seen just once and around 0.76% held by the top ten. These receptors' antigens are unknown. The input for sequencing was unstimulated CD4+ T cells sorted from spleen or lymph node cells, taken before transplant. These receptor sequences come from a human donor who was the organ donor for an intestinal transplant. The CDR3 runs from the conserved cysteine through the conserved F or W. The D gene is left open where the match is weak. Rows give clone size only sometimes, using once, few, many, or a class for an expanded clone.

TRBD1 | - | TRBJ2-6 | 18 | TRBV27 | CASDPRTGPPPGANVLTF | TGTGCCAGCGATCCTCGGACAGGGCCCCCTCCTGGGGCCAACGTCCTGACTTTC
- | - | TRBJ2-6 | 14 | TRBV29-1 | CSVEDQPGANVLTF | TGCAGCGTTGAAGATCAACCTGGGGCCAACGTCCTGACTTTC
- | - | TRBJ2-7 | 13 | TRBV5-6 | CASSKTRSYEQYF | TGTGCCAGCAGCAAGACCCGCTCCTACGAGCAGTACTTC
TRBD1 | - | TRBJ1-4 | 17 | TRBV5-1 | CASSLFGDRVMGEKLFF | TGCGCCAGCAGCTTGTTTGGGGACAGAGTAATGGGGGAAAAACTGTTTTTT
TRBD2 | - | TRBJ2-7 | 15 | TRBV7-9 | CASSPGLAGVDEQYF | TGTGCCAGCAGCCCAGGACTAGCGGGGGTGGACGAGCAGTACTTC
- | - | TRBJ1-4 | 14 | TRBV27 | CASSYRGVNEKLFF | TGTGCCAGCAGTTATAGGGGGGTTAATGAAAAACTGTTTTTT
- | - | TRBJ2-3 | 14 | TRBV5-1 | CASSLGDTSYTQYF | TGCGCCAGCAGCTTGGGAGATACTAGTTATACGCAGTATTTT
- | - | TRBJ2-2 | 16 | TRBV7-2 | CASSSREYSVVGELFF | TGTGCCAGCAGCTCCCGGGAATATTCAGTCGTCGGGGAGCTGTTTTTT
TRBD1 | - | TRBJ1-4 | 14 | TRBV7-2 | CASSLGQRNEKLFF | TGTGCCAGCAGCCTGGGACAGAGAAATGAAAAACTGTTTTTT
- | - | TRBJ1-6 | 16 | TRBV27 | CASARDISSYNSPLHF | TGTGCCAGCGCACGGGACATCAGCTCCTATAATTCACCCCTCCACTTT
TRBD1 | - | TRBJ2-2 | 17 | TRBV2 | CASRSRQGWSNTGELFF | TGTGCCAGCAGGTCTAGACAGGGGTGGTCGAACACCGGGGAGCTGTTTTTT
TRBD1 | - | TRBJ1-4 | 14 | TRBV6-1 | CASSRDRTNEKLFF | TGTGCCAGCAGTCGGGACAGAACTAATGAAAAACTGTTTTTT
- | - | TRBJ1-1 | 14 | TRBV13 | CASSLDSGTPEAFF | TGTGCCAGCAGCTTAGATTCCGGGACACCTGAAGCTTTCTTT
TRBD1 | - | TRBJ2-5 | 16 | TRBV5-1 | CASSLYGQGRRETQYF | TGCGCCAGCAGCTTGTACGGACAGGGCAGACGGGAGACCCAGTACTTC
- | - | TRBJ1-1 | 16 | TRBV2 | CASSEAPLGGRTEAFF | TGTGCCAGCAGTGAAGCGCCTTTGGGGGGCCGAACTGAAGCTTTCTTT
- | - | TRBJ1-2 | 13 | TRBV5-4 | CASSLRGSDGYTF | TGTGCCAGCAGCTTGCGAGGGTCTGATGGCTACACCTTC
TRBD1 | - | TRBJ1-2 | 14 | TRBV5-5 | CASSTGNRGYGYTF | TGTGCCAGCAGCACAGGGAACAGGGGCTATGGCTACACCTTC
- | - | TRBJ1-1 | 12 | TRBV6-1 | CASLGSRTEAFF | TGTGCCAGCCTTGGGTCGCGCACTGAAGCTTTCTTT
TRBD2 | few | TRBJ2-7 | 12 | TRBV7-9 | CASSLGGSKEYF | TGTGCCAGCAGCTTAGGCGGGAGCAAGGAGTACTTC
- | - | TRBJ1-1 | 14 | TRBV5-4 | CASSFSREYTEAFF | TGTGCCAGCAGCTTTAGCCGGGAATACACTGAAGCTTTCTTT
- | - | TRBJ1-2 | 15 | TRBV6-1 | CASSLRDTANYGYTF | TGTGCCAGCAGCCTCCGGGACACGGCTAACTATGGCTACACCTTC
- | few | TRBJ1-3 | 12 | TRBV29-1 | CSVRDGGNTIYF | TGCAGCGTACGGGACGGTGGAAACACCATATATTTT
TRBD2 | - | TRBJ2-7 | 15 | TRBV5-5 | CASTPTSDSSYEQYF | TGTGCCAGCACCCCGACTAGCGACAGCTCCTACGAGCAGTACTTC
TRBD2 | - | TRBJ2-5 | 18 | TRBV7-2 | CASSFDWIVGQAGETQYF | TGTGCCAGCAGCTTCGACTGGATCGTGGGGCAAGCGGGGGAGACCCAGTACTTC
- | once | TRBJ2-2 | 17 | TRBV10-3 | CAISESFGQGNTGELFF | TGTGCCATCAGTGAGTCGTTCGGTCAGGGCAACACCGGGGAGCTGTTTTTT
TRBD2 | - | TRBJ2-4 | 14 | TRBV18 | CASSSGTTKNIQYF | TGTGCCAGCTCTTCCGGGACTACTAAAAACATTCAGTACTTC
- | - | TRBJ1-1 | 14 | TRBV29-1 | CSVERRLMNTEAFF | TGCAGCGTTGAACGACGCCTAATGAACACTGAAGCTTTCTTT
- | - | TRBJ2-7 | 14 | TRBV27 | CASSLLQGKDEQYF | TGTGCCAGCAGTTTATTACAGGGTAAAGACGAGCAGTACTTC
- | - | TRBJ2-1 | 19 | TRBV10-1 | CASSPGMGSRESSYNEQFF | TGCGCCAGCTCCCCCGGTATGGGGTCACGCGAGAGCTCCTACAATGAGCAGTTCTTC
- | - | TRBJ2-7 | 11 | TRBV29-1 | CSVVGWGEQYF | TGCAGCGTTGTAGGTTGGGGCGAGCAGTACTTC
TRBD2 | - | TRBJ2-1 | 15 | TRBV18 | CASSLRTSGRNEQFF | TGTGCCAGCTCACTGAGGACTAGCGGGAGAAATGAGCAGTTCTTC
- | - | TRBJ2-3 | 17 | TRBV5-1 | CASSEDKGGLAMDTQYF | TGCGCCAGCAGCGAAGACAAGGGGGGCCTGGCAATGGATACGCAGTATTTT